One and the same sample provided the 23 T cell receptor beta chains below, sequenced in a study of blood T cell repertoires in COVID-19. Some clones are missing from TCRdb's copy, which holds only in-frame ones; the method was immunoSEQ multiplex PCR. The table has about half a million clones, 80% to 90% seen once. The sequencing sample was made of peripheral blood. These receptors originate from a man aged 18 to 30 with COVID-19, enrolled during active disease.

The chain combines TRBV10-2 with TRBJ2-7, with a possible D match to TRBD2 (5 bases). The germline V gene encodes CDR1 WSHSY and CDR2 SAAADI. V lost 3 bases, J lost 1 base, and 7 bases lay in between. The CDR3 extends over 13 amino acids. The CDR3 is CASSEAASYEQYF. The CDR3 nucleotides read TGCGCCAGCAGTGAAGCGGCTTCCTACGAGCAGTACTTC.

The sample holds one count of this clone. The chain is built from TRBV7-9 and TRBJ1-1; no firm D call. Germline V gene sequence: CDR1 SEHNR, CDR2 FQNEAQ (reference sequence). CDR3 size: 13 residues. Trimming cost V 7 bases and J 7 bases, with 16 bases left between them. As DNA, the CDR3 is TGTGCCAGCACCCTAGGGAGTCTTATTGAAGCTTTCTTT. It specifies CASTLGSLIEAFF.

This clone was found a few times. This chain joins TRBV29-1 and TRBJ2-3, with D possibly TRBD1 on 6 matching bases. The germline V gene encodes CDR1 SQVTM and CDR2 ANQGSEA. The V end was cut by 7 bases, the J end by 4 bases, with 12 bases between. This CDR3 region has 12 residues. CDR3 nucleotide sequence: TGCAGCGGGAAACAGGGTTCAGATACGCAGTATTTT. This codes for CSGKQGSDTQYF.

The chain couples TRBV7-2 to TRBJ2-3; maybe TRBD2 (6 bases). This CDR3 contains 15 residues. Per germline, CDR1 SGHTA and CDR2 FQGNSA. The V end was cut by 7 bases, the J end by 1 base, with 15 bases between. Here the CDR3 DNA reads TGTGCCAGCAATCTGGGCGGGATCGGCACAGATACGCAGTATTTT. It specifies CASNLGGIGTDTQYF. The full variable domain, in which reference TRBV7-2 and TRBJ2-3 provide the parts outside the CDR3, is GAGVSQSPSNKVTEKGKDVELRCDPISGHTALYWYRQSLGQGLEFLIYFQGNSAPDKSGLPSDRFSAERTGGSVSTLTIQRTQQEDSAVYLCASNLGGIGTDTQYFGPGTRLTVL.

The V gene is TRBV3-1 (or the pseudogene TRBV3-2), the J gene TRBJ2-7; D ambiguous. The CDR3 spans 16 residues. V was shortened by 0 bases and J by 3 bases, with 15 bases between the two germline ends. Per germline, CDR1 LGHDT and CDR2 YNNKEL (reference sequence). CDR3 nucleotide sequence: TGTGCCAGCAGCCAAGATCCTAACCGCGGCCTCTACGAGCAGTACTTC. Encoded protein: CASSQDPNRGLYEQYF.

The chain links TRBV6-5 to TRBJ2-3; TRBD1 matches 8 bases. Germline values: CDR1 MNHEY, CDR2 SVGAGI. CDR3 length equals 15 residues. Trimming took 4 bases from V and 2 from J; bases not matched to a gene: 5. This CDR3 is CASSWRQGATDTQYF. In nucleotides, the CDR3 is TGTGCCAGCAGTTGGAGGCAGGGGGCCACAGATACGCAGTATTTT.

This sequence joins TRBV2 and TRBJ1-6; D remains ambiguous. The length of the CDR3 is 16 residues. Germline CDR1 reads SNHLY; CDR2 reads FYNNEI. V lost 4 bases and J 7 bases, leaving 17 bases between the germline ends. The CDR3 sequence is CASSGSLDLGNSPLHF. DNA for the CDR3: TGTGCCAGCAGTGGCTCTCTGGACTTAGGGAATTCACCCCTCCACTTT.

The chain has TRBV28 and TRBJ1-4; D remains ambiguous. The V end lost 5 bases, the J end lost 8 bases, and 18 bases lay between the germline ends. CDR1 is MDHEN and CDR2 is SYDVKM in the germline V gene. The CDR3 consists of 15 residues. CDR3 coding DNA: TGTGCCAGCAGTCACTACGCAGATAGAGGCGAAAAACTGTTTTTT. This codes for CASSHYADRGEKLFF.

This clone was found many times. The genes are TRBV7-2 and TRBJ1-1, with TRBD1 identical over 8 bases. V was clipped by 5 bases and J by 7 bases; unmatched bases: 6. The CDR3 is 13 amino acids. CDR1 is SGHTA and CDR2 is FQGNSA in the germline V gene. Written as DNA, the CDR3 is TGTGCCAGCAGCCTTCAGGGGGCAGGTGAAGCTTTCTTT. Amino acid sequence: CASSLQGAGEAFF.

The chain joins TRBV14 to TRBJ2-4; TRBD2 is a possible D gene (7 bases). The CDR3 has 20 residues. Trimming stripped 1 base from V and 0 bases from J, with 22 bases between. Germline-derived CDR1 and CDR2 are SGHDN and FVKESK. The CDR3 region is CASSQGAGAVPFLAKNIQYF. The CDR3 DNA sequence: TGTGCCAGCAGCCAAGGGGCGGGGGCCGTCCCTTTCTTAGCCAAAAACATTCAGTACTTC.

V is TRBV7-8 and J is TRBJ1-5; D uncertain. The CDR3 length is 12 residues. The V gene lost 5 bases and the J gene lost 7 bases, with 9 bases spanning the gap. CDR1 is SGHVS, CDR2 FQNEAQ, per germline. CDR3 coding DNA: TGTGCCAGCAGCCGACGGGAACAGCCCCAGCATTTT. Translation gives CASSRREQPQHF.

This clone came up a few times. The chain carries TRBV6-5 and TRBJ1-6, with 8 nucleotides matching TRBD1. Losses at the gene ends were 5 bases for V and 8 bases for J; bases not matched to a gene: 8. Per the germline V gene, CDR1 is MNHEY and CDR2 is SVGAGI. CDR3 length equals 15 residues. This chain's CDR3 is CASSPSGTGDSPLHF. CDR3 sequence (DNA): TGTGCCAGCAGTCCCTCCGGGACAGGCGATTCACCCCTCCACTTT.

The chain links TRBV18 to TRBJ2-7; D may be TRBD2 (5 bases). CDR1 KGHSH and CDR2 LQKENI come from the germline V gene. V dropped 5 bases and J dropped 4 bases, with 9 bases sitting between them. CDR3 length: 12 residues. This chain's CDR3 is CASSGSDYEQYF. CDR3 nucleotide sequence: TGTGCCAGCTCAGGGAGTGATTACGAGCAGTACTTC.

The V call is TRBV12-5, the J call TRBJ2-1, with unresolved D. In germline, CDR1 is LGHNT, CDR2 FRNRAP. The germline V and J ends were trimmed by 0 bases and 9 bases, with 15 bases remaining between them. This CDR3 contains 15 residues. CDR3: CASGLVLSYNGEQFF. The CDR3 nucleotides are TGTGCTAGTGGTTTGGTACTATCCTATAATGGTGAGCAGTTCTTC. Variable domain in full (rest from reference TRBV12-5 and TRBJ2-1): DARVTQTPRHKVTEMGQEVTMRCQPILGHNTVFWYRQTMMQGLELLAYFRNRAPLDDSGMPKDRFSAEMPDATLATLKIQPSEPRDSAVYFCASGLVLSYNGEQFFGPGTRLTVL.

The CDR3 loop reads CATSDPLSPNTEAFF. CDR3 coding DNA: TGTGCCACCAGTGATCCCCTGTCTCCGAACACTGAAGCTTTCTTT. The chain recombines TRBV24-1 with TRBJ1-1; no clear D gene. The CDR3 sequence is 15 residues long. The germline V gene has CDR1 KGHDR and CDR2 SFDVKD. V was cut by 3 bases and J by 1 base, with 11 bases left in between.

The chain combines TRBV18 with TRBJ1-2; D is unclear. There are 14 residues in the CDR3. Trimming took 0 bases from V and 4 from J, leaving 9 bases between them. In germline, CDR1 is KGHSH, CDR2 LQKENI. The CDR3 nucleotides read TGTGCCAGCTCACCACCGAGCCGTGGCTATGGCTACACCTTC. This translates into CASSPPSRGYGYTF. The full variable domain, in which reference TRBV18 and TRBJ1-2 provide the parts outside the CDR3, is NAGVMQNPRHLVRRRGQEARLRCSPMKGHSHVYWYRQLPEEGLKFMVYLQKENIIDESGMPKERFSAEFPKEGPSILRIQQVVRGDSAAYFCASSPPSRGYGYTFGSGTRLTVV.

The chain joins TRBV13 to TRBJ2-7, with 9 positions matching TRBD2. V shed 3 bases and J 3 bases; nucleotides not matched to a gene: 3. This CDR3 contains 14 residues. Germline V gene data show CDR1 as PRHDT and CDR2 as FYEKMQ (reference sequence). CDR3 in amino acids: CASSFRGRVYEQYF. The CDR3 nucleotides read TGTGCCAGCAGCTTCCGCGGGAGGGTCTACGAGCAGTACTTC.

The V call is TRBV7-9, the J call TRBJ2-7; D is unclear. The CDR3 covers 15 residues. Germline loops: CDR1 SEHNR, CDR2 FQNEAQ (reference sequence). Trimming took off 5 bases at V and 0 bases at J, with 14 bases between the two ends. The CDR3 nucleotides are TGTGCCAGCAGCCCCGGGTTAGGTAACTCCTACGAGCAGTACTTC. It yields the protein CASSPGLGNSYEQYF.

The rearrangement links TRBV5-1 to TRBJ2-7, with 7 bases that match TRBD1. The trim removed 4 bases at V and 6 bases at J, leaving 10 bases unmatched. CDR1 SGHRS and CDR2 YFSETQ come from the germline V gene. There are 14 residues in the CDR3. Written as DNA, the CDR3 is TGCGCCAGCAGCGCAGGGGCAGGGGGTCTCGAGCAGTACTTC. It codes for CASSAGAGGLEQYF.

CDR3 region: CASMKGRDQTLETQYF. For the CDR3, the DNA is TGTGCCAGCATGAAGGGCCGGGATCAAACCCTGGAGACCCAGTACTTC. The rearrangement uses TRBV2 and TRBJ2-5; maybe TRBD2 (5 bases). This CDR3 is built from 16 residues. V shed 7 bases and J shed 5 bases, with 23 bases lying between them. Per germline, CDR1 SNHLY and CDR2 FYNNEI.

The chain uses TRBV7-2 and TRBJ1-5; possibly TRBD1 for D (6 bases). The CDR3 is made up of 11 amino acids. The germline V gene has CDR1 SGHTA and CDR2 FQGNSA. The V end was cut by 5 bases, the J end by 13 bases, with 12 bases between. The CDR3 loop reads CASSLTGKQHF. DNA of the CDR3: TGTGCCAGCAGCCTGACAGGTAAACAGCATTTT.

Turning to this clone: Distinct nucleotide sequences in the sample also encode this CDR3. The CDR3, as DNA: TGTGCCACTAGAAGGGGTAACACTGAAGCTTTCTTT. It translates to CATRRGNTEAFF. The chain recombines TRBV19 with TRBJ1-1; a weak D match, TRBD1 (5 bases). The germline V and J ends were trimmed by 10 bases and 2 bases, with 11 bases remaining between them. CDR1 LNHDA and CDR2 SQIVND come from the germline V gene (reference sequence). The CDR3 runs 12 residues.

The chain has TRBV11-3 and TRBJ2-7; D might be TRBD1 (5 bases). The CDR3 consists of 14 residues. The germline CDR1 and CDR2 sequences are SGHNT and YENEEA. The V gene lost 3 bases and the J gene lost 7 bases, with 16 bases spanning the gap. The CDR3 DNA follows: TGTGCCAGCAGCTTTGACAGTACCCTCGGGGAGCAGTACTTC. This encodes CASSFDSTLGEQYF.